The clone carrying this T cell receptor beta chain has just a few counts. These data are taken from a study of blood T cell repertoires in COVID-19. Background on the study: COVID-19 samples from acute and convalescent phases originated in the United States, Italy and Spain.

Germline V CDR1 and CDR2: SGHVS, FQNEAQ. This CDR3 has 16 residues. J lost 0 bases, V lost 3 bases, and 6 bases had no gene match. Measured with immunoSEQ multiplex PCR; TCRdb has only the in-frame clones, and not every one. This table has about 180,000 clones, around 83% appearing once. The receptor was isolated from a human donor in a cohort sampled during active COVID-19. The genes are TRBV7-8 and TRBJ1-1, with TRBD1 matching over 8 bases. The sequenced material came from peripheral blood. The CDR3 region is CASSLAGGVLNTEAFF. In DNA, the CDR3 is TGTGCCAGCAGCTTGGCAGGGGGCGTTTTGAACACTGAAGCTTTCTTT.